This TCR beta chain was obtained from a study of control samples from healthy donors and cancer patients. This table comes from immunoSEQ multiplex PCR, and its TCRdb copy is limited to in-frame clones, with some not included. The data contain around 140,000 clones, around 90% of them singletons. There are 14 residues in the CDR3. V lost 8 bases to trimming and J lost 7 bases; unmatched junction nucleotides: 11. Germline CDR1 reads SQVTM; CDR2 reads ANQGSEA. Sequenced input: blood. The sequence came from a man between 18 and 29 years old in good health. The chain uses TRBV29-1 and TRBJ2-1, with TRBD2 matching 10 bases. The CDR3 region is CSTKSGGAGNEQFF. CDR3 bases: TGCAGCACTAAGAGCGGGGGGGCCGGTAATGAGCAGTTCTTC.